Following are 4 T cell receptor beta chains from one sample sequenced in a study of tissue T cells after allogeneic stem cell transplantation. Clones were read by immunoSEQ multiplex PCR, and TCRdb kept only the in-frame ones, dropping some. The data show 8,800 or so clones, with around half seen just once and 7.1% held by the top ten. Time point denoted: mouse harvest day 7 after allogeneic transplant. Mouse grafts combined 10^7 T-cell-depleted bone marrow cells with 10^6 splenic CD5+ T cells. The sample taken for sequencing was gut tissue. Receptors were obtained from a female BALB/c mouse given C57BL/6 T cells with graft-versus-host disease after an allogeneic hematopoietic cell transplant.

In its sample, this clone was seen a few times. Gene names are the mouse ones. The read ends 1 residue early relative to the CDR3; the germline J gene fills the gap. The genes are TRBV13-3 and TRBJ1-6; the match to TRBD1 covers 9 bases. TRBJ1-6 is designated an ORF whose function remains uncertain. Germline V gene data show CDR1 as NNHDY and CDR2 as SYVADS. J was trimmed by 3 bases and V by 5 bases; bases with no gene match: 0. The CDR3 length is 14 residues. The CDR3 DNA, read in part, is TGTGCCAGCAGGGACAGGGGCTATAATTCGCCCCTCTAC. Residues: CASRDRGYNSPLY. The entire CDR3 sequence reads CASRDRGYNSPLYF.

Worth noting for this clone: The gene names here belong to mouse. The read finishes 1 residue shy of the CDR3 end, and the germline J gene is used to complete it. V usage is TRBV15 and J usage is TRBJ2-5; D is unclear. V lost 1 base and J 2 bases, leaving 4 bases between the germline ends. Germline V gene lookup returns CDR1 SGHND and CDR2 FRSKSL. The CDR3 runs to 13 residues. The CDR3 bases that were read are TGTGCCAGCAGTTTAGACATCCAAGACACCCAGTAC. Encoded protein: CASSLDIQDTQY. The entire CDR3 sequence reads CASSLDIQDTQYF.

A note on this clone: Mismatch with germline at one junction end may stem from a read error. Gene names are mouse gene names. Read coverage stops 1 residue before the CDR3 terminus; the germline J gene supplies the remainder. V and J are TRBV26 and TRBJ2-3, with TRBD1 identical over 7 bases. Germline V gives CDR1 KGHPV, CDR2 FQNQEV (reference sequence). The CDR3 loop spans 14 amino acids. CDR3 bases read: TGTGCCAACAGTCGGGGACAGAGTGCAGAAACGCTGTAT. Protein product: CANSRGQSAETLY. The whole CDR3 sequence reads CANSRGQSAETLYF. Full variable domain (remainder filled in from reference TRBV26 and TRBJ2-3): NSKVIQTPRYLVKGQGQKAKMRCIPEKGHPVVFWYQQNKNNEFKFLINFQNQEVLQQIDMTEKRFSAECPSNSPCSLEIQSSEAGDSALYLCANSRGQSAETLYFGSGTRLTVL.

This clone has only a few counts. These gene names are mouse names. Sequencing ends 1 residue short of the CDR3 end; the germline J gene provides the rest. The chain has TRBV26 and TRBJ1-4; 7 positions match TRBD1. J lost 6 bases, V lost 5 bases, and 3 bases had no gene match. This CDR3 region has 13 residues. Germline assignment: CDR1 KGHPV and CDR2 FQNQEV (reference sequence). Incomplete CDR3 DNA: TGTGCCAGCAGTTTCACAGGGGACGAAAGATTATTT. Translation gives CASSFTGDERLF. In full, the CDR3 reads CASSFTGDERLFF. The whole variable domain, filled in from reference TRBV26 and TRBJ1-4, reads NSKVIQTPRYLVKGQGQKAKMRCIPEKGHPVVFWYQQNKNNEFKFLINFQNQEVLQQIDMTEKRFSAECPSNSPCSLEIQSSEAGDSALYLCASSFTGDERLFFGHGTKLSVL.